This TCR beta chain was documented in a study of CD8 T cells in Susac syndrome. Broader study findings: TCR sequencing and HLA analysis covered a relatively small number of individuals.

From germline, CDR1 is LNHDA and CDR2 SQIVND (reference sequence). J gave up 5 bases and V 5 bases, and 8 bases lay outside the gene matches. The CDR3 is 15 residues long. Random hexamers were used to reverse transcribe the RNA input (about 0.5 to 1 ug). Amplification of TCR beta CDR3 by immunoSEQ multiplex PCR spanned 54 Vbeta and 13 Jbeta. TCRdb reprocessed the immunoSEQ multiplex PCR reads via MiXCR and lists one record per CDR3 protein. Of roughly 170,000 distinct CDR3 sequences in the sample, 93% were seen once. A note on this clonotype: The antigen is not known.

The chain joins TRBV19 to TRBJ2-2; 7 positions match TRBD2. Sequenced: CD4+ T cells from PBMCs. The source of this sequence is a human donor with multiple sclerosis. In DNA, the CDR3 is TGTGCCAGTAGTGGGATGGGCGGGGGTACCGGGGAGCTGTTTTTT. The encoded protein is CASSGMGGGTGELFF.